The 18 T cell receptor beta chains below come from one sample, sequenced in a study of molecular identifiers for immune sequencing clone quantification. MiXCR, applied by TCRdb to the PCR reads, yields one record per CDR3 protein. The data hold hundreds of thousands of distinct CDR3 sequences, with 25% observed a single time. The sample taken for sequencing was naive CD8+ T cells from blood, with Jurkat cell RNA spiked in. Regarding subset: FACS-sorted CD8+CD4-CCR7+CD45RA+ naive T cells. Source of these receptors: a human donor in good health. Some libraries in this study had Jurkat cell RNA spiked in.

The V and J genes are TRBV7-9 and TRBJ2-7; D may be TRBD2 (7 bases). Trimming removed 5 bases from V and 5 bases from J, with 25 bases in between. The CDR3 has 17 amino acids. Germline V lookup: CDR1 SEHNR, CDR2 FQNEAQ (reference sequence). As DNA, the CDR3 is TGTGCCAGCAGCCCCATAGGACCGAGGGGGAGGGCAAACGAGCAGTACTTC. It translates to CASSPIGPRGRANEQYF.

This chain joins TRBV13 and TRBJ2-7; D possibly corresponds to TRBD1 (6 bases). Germline V lookup: CDR1 PRHDT, CDR2 FYEKMQ (reference sequence). V lost 2 bases and J 0 bases, leaving 17 bases between the germline ends. This CDR3 is built from 17 residues. For the CDR3, the DNA is TGTGCCAGCAGCTTAAGAGTTTCGGACAGCTGCTCCTACGAGCAGTACTTC. Its protein is CASSLRVSDSCSYEQYF.

This clonotype has at least ten counts. The CDR3 DNA reads TGCAGCGCAAGAAAGGGGGATACGCAGTATTTT. This gives the protein CSARKGDTQYF. The chain carries TRBV29-1 and TRBJ2-3; tentatively, D is TRBD1 (5 bases). V lost 7 bases and J lost 6, with 11 bases in between. Germline V lookup: CDR1 SQVTM, CDR2 ANQGSEA. There are 11 residues in the CDR3.

As concerns this clonotype: This clone may be a read error of a much larger clone one base away. This chain links TRBV28 with TRBJ2-7; perhaps TRBD2 as D (5 bases). The ends were cut back, 8 bases at V and 4 bases at J, with 9 bases in the middle. CDR3 length: 11 amino acids. Per germline, CDR1 MDHEN and CDR2 SYDVKM. The CDR3 coding sequence is TGTGCCAGCGACTACCAATACGAGCAGTACTTC. Translated, it gives CASDYQYEQYF.

This clonotype was recorded at least ten times. The chain is built from TRBV9 and TRBJ2-3, with D tentatively TRBD1 (5 bases). The CDR3 is 15 residues long. Germline loops: CDR1 SGDLS, CDR2 YYNGEE. The V end lost 0 bases, the J end lost 0 bases, and 8 bases lay between the germline ends. This CDR3 is CASSVGTLSTDTQYF. In DNA, the CDR3 is TGTGCCAGCAGCGTAGGGACACTTAGCACAGATACGCAGTATTTT.

Details on this clonotype: A much larger clonotype is one base distant, so this may be a read error. V gene TRBV6-5 combines with J gene TRBJ2-7; no firm D call. The germline CDR1 and CDR2 sequences are MNHEY and SVGAGI. The CDR3 has 14 amino acids. The CDR3 coding sequence is TGTGTCAGCAGTACCGGCTGGGGTTCCTACGAGCAGTACTTC. This sequence encodes CVSSTGWGSYEQYF.

This clonotype has a handful of counts. The J gene is TRBJ1-1, the V gene TRBV5-4; possible D gene TRBD1, 6 bases. Germline-derived CDR1 and CDR2 are SGHNT and YYREEE (reference sequence). This CDR3 has 15 residues. Trimming stripped 4 bases from V and 0 bases from J, with 13 bases between. CDR3 region: CASSPQGSLNTEAFF. The CDR3 region has the DNA TGTGCCAGCAGCCCTCAGGGGTCCCTGAACACTGAAGCTTTCTTT.

The table lists this clonotype with a few counts. The chain joins TRBV4-1 to TRBJ2-7; D not resolved. Trimming took off 1 base at V and 3 bases at J, with 10 bases between the two ends. This CDR3 has 14 amino acids. Germline V gene data show CDR1 as MGHRA and CDR2 as YSYEKL. The CDR3 sequence is CASSQGHNGYEQYF. In DNA, the CDR3 is TGCGCCAGCAGCCAAGGCCACAACGGCTACGAGCAGTACTTC.

This clonotype has a count of ten or more. The rearrangement uses TRBV2 and TRBJ1-2, with D possibly being TRBD1 (6 bases). This CDR3 comprises 13 residues. V was pared by 10 bases and J by 4 bases, with 16 bases between. The V gene's germline CDR1 is SNHLY and CDR2 FYNNEI. In DNA form, the CDR3 reads TGTGCCACCGACCAGGGGCAGGGCTATGGCTACACCTTC. Translating it yields CATDQGQGYGYTF.

This chain uses TRBV3-1 with TRBJ2-7, with D uncertain. This CDR3 region has 14 residues. Germline lookup yields CDR1 LGHDT and CDR2 YNNKEL (reference sequence). V was trimmed by 2 bases and J by 7 bases, leaving 15 bases between them. The CDR3 nucleotides read TGTGCCAGCAGCCAACCGGACCAAGGATGGGAGCAGTACTTC. Its translation: CASSQPDQGWEQYF.

Points on this clonotype: One end of the junction varies from germline; a read error may be responsible. V and J are TRBV4-2 and TRBJ2-3, with 7 bases matching TRBD2. The germline V gene has CDR1 LGHNA and CDR2 YNFKEQ. The CDR3 is made up of 17 amino acids. The CDR3 is CVSSQDRGEIHTDTQYF. The CDR3 bases are TGTGTCAGCAGCCAAGACCGGGGGGAAATCCACACAGATACGCAGTATTTT.

The sample holds many counts of this clonotype. The V and J genes are TRBV20-1 and TRBJ1-5, with a possible D match to TRBD1 (5 bases). Trimming cost V 4 bases and J 6 bases, with 16 bases left between them. This CDR3 is 14 amino acids long. CDR1 DFQATT and CDR2 SNEGSKA come from the germline V gene (reference sequence). This CDR3 is CSATEGRGSQPQHF. DNA of the CDR3: TGCAGTGCTACAGAGGGTAGGGGAAGTCAGCCCCAGCATTTT.

This clonotype was detected ten times or more. This chain joins TRBV6-6 and TRBJ2-7; D is perhaps TRBD1 (6 bases). This CDR3 has 16 amino acids. With 7 bases removed from V and 3 bases from J, the gap between germline ends came to 22 bases. Germline CDR1 MNHNY, CDR2 SVGAGI (reference sequence). CDR3: CASIGSGAGLLYEQYF. The CDR3 DNA is TGTGCCAGCATTGGGTCAGGGGCAGGGCTTCTCTACGAGCAGTACTTC.

This clonotype appeared a few times. The chain joins TRBV2 to TRBJ2-3; D may be TRBD1 (6 bases). CDR1 SNHLY and CDR2 FYNNEI come from the germline V gene. V lost 5 bases to trimming and J lost 5 bases, with 14 bases between them. CDR3 size: 14 residues. CDR3 nucleotide sequence: TGTGCCAGCAGTACCACAGGGATGTTAGATACGCAGTATTTT. This encodes CASSTTGMLDTQYF.

This clonotype occurred many times. The chain carries TRBV29-1 and TRBJ2-7; TRBD1 is a possible D gene (6 bases). Trimming removed 3 bases from V and 2 bases from J, with 8 bases in between. CDR3 length: 12 residues. CDR1 and CDR2 from the germline V gene are SQVTM and ANQGSEA. CDR3 protein: CSVEGDTYEQYF. The CDR3 DNA reads as TGCAGCGTTGAGGGGGACACCTACGAGCAGTACTTC.

There are a few counts of this clonotype. The chain employs TRBV28 and TRBJ1-6; D is uncertain. Trimming removed 2 bases from V and 0 bases from J, with 8 bases in between. Germline V gene data show CDR1 as MDHEN and CDR2 as SYDVKM. CDR3 length: 16 residues. In nucleotides, the CDR3 is TGTGCCAGCAGTTTACACGAAAACTCCTATAATTCACCCCTCCACTTT. This codes for CASSLHENSYNSPLHF.

This clonotype has ten or more counts. This chain connects TRBV29-1 to TRBJ2-5; D might be TRBD2 (6 bases). CDR3 length: 16 residues. Germline V gene sequence: CDR1 SQVTM, CDR2 ANQGSEA. Trimming cost V 1 base and J 0 bases, with 15 bases left between them. In DNA form, the CDR3 reads TGCAGCGTTGAAGTTGTGGAGGGACCGTACCAAGAGACCCAGTACTTC. Protein: CSVEVVEGPYQETQYF. Variable domain in full (rest from reference TRBV29-1 and TRBJ2-5): SAVISQKPSRDICQRGTSLTIQCQVDSQVTMMFWYRQQPGQSLTLIATANQGSEATYESGFVIDKFPISRPNLTFSTLTVSNMSPEDSSIYLCSVEVVEGPYQETQYFGPGTRLLVL.

This clonotype appeared many times. The CDR3 coding sequence is TGCAGCGTTGAAGAAGCGGGTCCTGAAAAACTGTTTTTT. Protein: CSVEEAGPEKLFF. The chain combines TRBV29-1 with TRBJ1-4, with D hard to call. The CDR3 is made up of 13 amino acids. CDR1 SQVTM and CDR2 ANQGSEA come from the germline V gene. V lost 0 bases and J lost 7, with 9 bases in between. The full variable domain, its missing parts supplied by reference TRBV29-1 and TRBJ1-4, is SAVISQKPSRDICQRGTSLTIQCQVDSQVTMMFWYRQQPGQSLTLIATANQGSEATYESGFVIDKFPISRPNLTFSTLTVSNMSPEDSSIYLCSVEEAGPEKLFFGSGTQLSVL.